This T cell receptor (beta chain) was found in a study of beta chain features in type 1 diabetes. Overall study: Patients were similar to healthy donors in age and gender (as well as in cell yields). Regarding the study as a whole: Patients with type 1 diabetes showed fewer VDJ junction insertions and more deletions.

This CDR3 spans 13 amino acids. Deletions cut 3 bases from V and 7 bases from J, with 12 bases between. Per the germline V gene, CDR1 is MNHNS and CDR2 is SASEGT. For this clone: Its antigen is undetermined.

The authors took one heparinised blood draw, averaging roughly 120 mL, from each donor. Each sorted fraction was over 95% pure. Every isolated RNA sample was fully reverse transcribed, so sequencing captured expressed TCRB transcripts. Clones were sequenced by immunoSEQ multiplex PCR, and TCRdb holds only the in-frame ones, with some missing. The table lists 350,000 to 400,000 clones, roughly 16% of them singletons. Sequencing was done on a sample of naive CD4+ T cells from blood. This rearrangement joins TRBV6-1 to TRBJ1-1; TRBD1 might be the D (6 bases). The TCR sequence derives from a woman aged 18-35 years in good health. Here the CDR3 reads CASSDPGQIEAFF. DNA for the CDR3: TGTGCCAGCAGTGATCCCGGACAGATTGAAGCTTTCTTT.